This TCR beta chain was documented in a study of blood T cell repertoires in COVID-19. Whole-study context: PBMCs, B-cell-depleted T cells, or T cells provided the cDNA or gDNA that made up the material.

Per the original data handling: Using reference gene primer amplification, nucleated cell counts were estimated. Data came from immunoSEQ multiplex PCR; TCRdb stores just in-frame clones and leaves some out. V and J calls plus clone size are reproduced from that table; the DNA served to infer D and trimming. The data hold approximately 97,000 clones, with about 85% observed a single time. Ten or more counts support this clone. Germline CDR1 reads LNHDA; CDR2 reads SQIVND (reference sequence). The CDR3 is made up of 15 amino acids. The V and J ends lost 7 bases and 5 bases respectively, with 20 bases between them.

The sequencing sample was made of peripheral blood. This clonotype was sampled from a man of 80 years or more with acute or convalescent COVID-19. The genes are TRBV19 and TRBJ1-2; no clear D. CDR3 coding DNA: TGTGCCAGTACCCCAGGAGGCAGTCTGATGTATGGCTACACCTTC. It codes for CASTPGGSLMYGYTF.